This T cell receptor beta chain was sequenced during a study of T cells in Graves' hyperthyroidism and ophthalmopathy. General study results and limits: In the blood, most expanded thyroid clonotypes above 0.001 appeared as well.

Trimming removed 6 bases at V and 3 bases at J, with 20 bases between. Germline values: CDR1 KGHDR, CDR2 SFDVKD. CDR3 length equals 16 residues. This clonotype was counted at least ten times. Its matching antigen is unknown. In patients aged 18 to 65, hyperthyroidism was newly diagnosed, with duration under 2 months. Those patients with uncontrolled infection, other autoimmune disease, pregnancy or lactation were excluded. Amplified regions were TCR beta CDR3 sequences from RNA transcripts. Researchers ran a first-round RT-PCR on the TCR CDR3 using the HTBI primer set. Each CDR3 protein is one row after TCRdb ran MiXCR on the multiplex PCR reads. The data contain some 800,000 distinct CDR3 sequences, 38% of them singletons.

This chain links TRBV24-1 with TRBJ2-7, with D uncertain. The specimen was blood. The source of this sequence is a man younger than 35 with Graves' hyperthyroidism. In nucleotides, the CDR3 is TGTGCCACCAGTAAGGCGGCTACGGCGGCAAACTACGAGCAGTACTTC. This encodes CATSKAATAANYEQYF.